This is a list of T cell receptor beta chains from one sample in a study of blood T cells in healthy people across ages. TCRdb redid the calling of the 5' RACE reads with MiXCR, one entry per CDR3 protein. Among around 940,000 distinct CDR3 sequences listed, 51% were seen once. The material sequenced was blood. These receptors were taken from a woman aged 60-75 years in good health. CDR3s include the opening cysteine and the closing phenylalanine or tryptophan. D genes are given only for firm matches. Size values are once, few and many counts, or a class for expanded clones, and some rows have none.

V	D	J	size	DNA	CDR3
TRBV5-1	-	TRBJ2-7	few	TGCGCCAGCAGCATGGGCGGCGGGATCGACTACGAGCAGTACTTC	CASSMGGGIDYEQYF
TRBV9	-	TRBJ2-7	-	TGTGCCAGCATCGTAGAGGCGGGGCCGTATATTGAGCAGTACTTC	CASIVEAGPYIEQYF
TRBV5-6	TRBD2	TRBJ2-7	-	TGCGCCAGCGAAGGACTAGCGGGAGCCGACGAGCAGTACTTC	CASEGLAGADEQYF
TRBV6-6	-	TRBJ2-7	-	TGTGCCAGCAGCGCCCGACGAGCGGATCCCTACGAGCAGTACTTC	CASSARRADPYEQYF
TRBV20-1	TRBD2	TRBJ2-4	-	TGCAGTGCTGCGAGCGGGGGGCTTGCCAAAAACATTCAGTACTTC	CSAASGGLAKNIQYF
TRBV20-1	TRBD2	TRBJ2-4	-	TGCAGTGCTAGTAACCGGGGGGACATTCAGTACTTC	CSASNRGDIQYF
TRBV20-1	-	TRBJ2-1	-	TGCAGTGCTGGCAGACTTCCCGGCTCCTACAATGAGCAGTTCTTC	CSAGRLPGSYNEQFF
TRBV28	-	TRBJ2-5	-	TGTGCCAGCAGTCCCGGGGACGGCGTTTCACAAGAGACCCAGTACTTC	CASSPGDGVSQETQYF
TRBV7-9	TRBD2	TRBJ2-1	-	TGTGCCAGCAGCTTTAGCGGGAGGTCCTACAATGAGCAGTTCTTC	CASSFSGRSYNEQFF
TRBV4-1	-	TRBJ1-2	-	TGCGCCAGCAGCCAAGGGGCGGTTGGCTACACCTTC	CASSQGAVGYTF
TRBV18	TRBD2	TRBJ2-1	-	TGTGCCAGCTCACCCCAAACTAGCGCCACTGAGCAGTTCTTC	CASSPQTSATEQFF
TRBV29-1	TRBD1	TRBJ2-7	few	TGCAGCGTTTTCGGACAGGGGTCTTCCTACGAGCAGTACTTC	CSVFGQGSSYEQYF
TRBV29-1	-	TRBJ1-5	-	TGCAGCGTTGGTGATGGGGAGCCCCAGCATTTT	CSVGDGEPQHF
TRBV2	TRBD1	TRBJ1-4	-	TGTGCCAGCAGGATCCTCCCGGGACAGGGGCCGGGAAGCGAAAAACTGTTTTTT	CASRILPGQGPGSEKLFF
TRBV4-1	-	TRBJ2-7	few	TGCGCCAGCAGCCAAGACTGGGGGGGCCTCTACGAGCAGTACTTC	CASSQDWGGLYEQYF
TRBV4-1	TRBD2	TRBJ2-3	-	TGCGCCAGCAGCCAAGATCGAGCGGGAGGGACCACAGATACGCAGTATTTT	CASSQDRAGGTTDTQYF
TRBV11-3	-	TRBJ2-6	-	TGTGCCAGCAGAAGACAGGTTCCCTCTGGGGCCAACGTCCTGACTTTC	CASRRQVPSGANVLTF
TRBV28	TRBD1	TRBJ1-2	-	TGTGCCAGCACTAGAACAGGGGACTATGGCTACACCTTC	CASTRTGDYGYTF
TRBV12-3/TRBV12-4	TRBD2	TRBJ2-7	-	TGTGCCGGCAGTTCGGGAGGGCCGTTAAGGGAGCAGTACTTC	CAGSSGGPLREQYF
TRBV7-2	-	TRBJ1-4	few	TGTGCCAGCAGCTTTACAGGCGGAACTAATGAAAAACTGTTTTTT	CASSFTGGTNEKLFF
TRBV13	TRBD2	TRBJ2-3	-	TGTGCCAGCAACGCCGGGACTAGCGGAGGGGATACGCAGTATTTT	CASNAGTSGGDTQYF
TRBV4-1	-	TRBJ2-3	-	TGCGCCAGCAGCCAAGAGCGCACTGGCGGGTTCACAGATACGCAGTATTTT	CASSQERTGGFTDTQYF
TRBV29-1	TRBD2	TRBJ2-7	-	TGCAGCGTTGCGACCGGGACTAGCGAGACCGAGCAGTACTTC	CSVATGTSETEQYF
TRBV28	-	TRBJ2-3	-	TGTGCCAGCAGTTTCTTGCTCTCGGCCGGGCAGAACACAGATACGCAGTATTTT	CASSFLLSAGQNTDTQYF
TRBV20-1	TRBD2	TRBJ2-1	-	TGCAGTGCTAGAGATCTGCGGGAGTGGGGGAGGCAGTTCTTC	CSARDLREWGRQFF
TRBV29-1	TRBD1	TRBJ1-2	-	TGCAGCGGGCAGGGGGCGCAGGTCTACACCTTC	CSGQGAQVYTF
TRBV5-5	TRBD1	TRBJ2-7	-	TGTGCCAGCAGCGGCGGAGGGACAGGGCACATCACCTACGAGCAGTACTTC	CASSGGGTGHITYEQYF
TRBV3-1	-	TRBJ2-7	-	TGTGCCAGCAGCCAAGGCGCGGGGCCATACGAGCAGTACTTC	CASSQGAGPYEQYF
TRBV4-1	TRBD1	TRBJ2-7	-	TGCGCCAGCAGCGCCATAGGACAGGGGGCCCCTGGCTCCTACGAGCAGTACTTC	CASSAIGQGAPGSYEQYF
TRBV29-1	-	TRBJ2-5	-	TGCAGCGTTCGAAAAGGGACCTTGGGGGAGACCCAGTACTTC	CSVRKGTLGETQYF
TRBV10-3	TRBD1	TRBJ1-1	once	TGTGCCATCAGAAATGGACAGGGGGTAGGGTACACTGAAGCTTTCTTT	CAIRNGQGVGYTEAFF
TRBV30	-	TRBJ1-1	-	TGTGCCTGGAGTCAACCTTGGGTTGACACTGAAGCTTTCTTT	CAWSQPWVDTEAFF
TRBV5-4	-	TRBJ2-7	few	TGTGCCAGCAGCTTGACGGTCTATGCCTACGAGCAGTACTTC	CASSLTVYAYEQYF
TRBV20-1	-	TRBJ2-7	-	TGCAGTGCTAGAGATCTGAGACCGATCTACGAGCAGTACTTC	CSARDLRPIYEQYF
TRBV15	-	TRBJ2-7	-	TGTGCCACCAGCAGAGATCTCTCCGTCTACGAGCAGTACTTC	CATSRDLSVYEQYF
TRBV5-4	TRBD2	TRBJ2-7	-	TGTGCCAGCAGCTTGGGACTAGCGGGAGGGCCGTCCTGCGAGCAGTACTTC	CASSLGLAGGPSCEQYF
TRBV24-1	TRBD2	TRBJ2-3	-	TGTGCCACCAGTGATTTTCGCGCTAGCGGGAGAGTGAATACGCAGTATTTT	CATSDFRASGRVNTQYF
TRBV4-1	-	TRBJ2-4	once	TGCGTCAGCAGCCAAGATCCCCTCCTAGGCGGGCTAGCCAAAAACATTCAGTACTTC	CVSSQDPLLGGLAKNIQYF
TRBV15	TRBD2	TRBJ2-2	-	TGTGCCACCAGCACCAACGTAGGAGGTAGCGGGAGCACCGGGGAGCTGTTTTTT	CATSTNVGGSGSTGELFF
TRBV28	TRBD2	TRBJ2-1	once	TGTGCCAGCAGTTATGGGGGAGGGCCTTACAATGAGCAGTTCTTC	CASSYGGGPYNEQFF
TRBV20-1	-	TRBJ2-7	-	TGCAGTGCTAGAGGGGGGAAGGACTACGAGCAGTACTTC	CSARGGKDYEQYF
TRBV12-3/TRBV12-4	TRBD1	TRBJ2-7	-	TGTGCCAGCAGTCGACGACCCGGGACAGTTTCCTACGAGCAGTACTTC	CASSRRPGTVSYEQYF
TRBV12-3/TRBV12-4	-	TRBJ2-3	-	TGTGCCAGCAGTGTAGCGCGGGCCAATACGCAGTATTTT	CASSVARANTQYF
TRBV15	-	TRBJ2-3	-	TGTGCCACCAGCAGAGCAGTGGTGGATACGCCGTATTTT	CATSRAVVDTPYF
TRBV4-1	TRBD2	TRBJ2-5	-	TGCGCCAGCAGCCCGGGGGGGGGAAACCAAGAGACCCAGTACTTC	CASSPGGGNQETQYF
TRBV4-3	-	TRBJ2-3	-	TGCGCCAGCAGCCAAGCGGGGGTCGGCGATACGCAGTATTTT	CASSQAGVGDTQYF
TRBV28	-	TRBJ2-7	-	TGTGCCAGCAGTTACCCTCCAGTGAGCTACGAGCAGTACTTC	CASSYPPVSYEQYF
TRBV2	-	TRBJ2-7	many	TGTGCCAGCAGGGCCCTAGTGGGGCAATCCTACGAGCAGTACTTC	CASRALVGQSYEQYF
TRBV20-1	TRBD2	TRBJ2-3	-	TGCAGTGCTAGAGCTCTAGCGGGAATAGTAGATACGCAGTATTTT	CSARALAGIVDTQYF
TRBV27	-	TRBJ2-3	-	TGTGCCAGCACCAGGGCCAACACAGATACGCAGTATTTT	CASTRANTDTQYF
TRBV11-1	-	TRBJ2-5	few	TGTGCCAGCAGCGCACAAGACTTGTACCAAGAGACCCAGTACTTC	CASSAQDLYQETQYF
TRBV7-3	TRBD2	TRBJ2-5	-	TGTGCCAGCAGTTTTAGGGGGACTAGCCCCTACAATGAGCAGTACTTC	CASSFRGTSPYNEQYF
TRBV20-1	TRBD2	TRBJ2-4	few	TGCAGTGCTAGACACGGGACTAGCGGGAGGGAGCAGTACTTC	CSARHGTSGREQYF
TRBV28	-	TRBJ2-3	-	TGTGCCAGCAGTTTTTCCGGGGTGGGAACAGATACGCAGTATTTT	CASSFSGVGTDTQYF
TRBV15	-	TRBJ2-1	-	TGTGCCACCAGCTTCGGAGTATTGGGTGGTGAGCAGTTCTTC	CATSFGVLGGEQFF
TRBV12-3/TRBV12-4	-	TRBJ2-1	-	TGTGCCAGCAGTCCCAGACCTCACAATGAGCAGTTCTTC	CASSPRPHNEQFF
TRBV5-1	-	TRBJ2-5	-	TGCGCCAGCAGCTTGTTCGGAGGCAGGTCACAAGAGACCCAGTACTTC	CASSLFGGRSQETQYF
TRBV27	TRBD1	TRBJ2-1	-	TGTGCCAGCAGTGAGGACAGGGATTACAATGAGCAGTTCTTC	CASSEDRDYNEQFF
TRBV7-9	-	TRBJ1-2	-	TGTGCCAGCAGCCCCGTCAGGGGCCTCGATGGCTACACCTTC	CASSPVRGLDGYTF